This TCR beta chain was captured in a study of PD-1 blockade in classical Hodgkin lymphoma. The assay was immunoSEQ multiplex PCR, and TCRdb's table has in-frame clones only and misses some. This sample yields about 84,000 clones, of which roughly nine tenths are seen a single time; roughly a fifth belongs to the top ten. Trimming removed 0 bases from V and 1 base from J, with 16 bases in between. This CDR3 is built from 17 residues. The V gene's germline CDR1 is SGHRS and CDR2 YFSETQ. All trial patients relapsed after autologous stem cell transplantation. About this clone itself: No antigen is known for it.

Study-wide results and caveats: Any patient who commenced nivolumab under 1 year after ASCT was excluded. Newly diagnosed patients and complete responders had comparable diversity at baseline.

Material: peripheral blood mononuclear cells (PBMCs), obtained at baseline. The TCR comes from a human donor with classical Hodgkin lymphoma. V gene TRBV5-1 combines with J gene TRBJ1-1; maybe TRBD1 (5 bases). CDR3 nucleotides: TGCGCCAGCAGCTTGGCCGGGAGGTCGCAGGGGAACACTGAAGCTTTCTTT. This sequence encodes CASSLAGRSQGNTEAFF.